The text below deals with one T cell receptor (beta chain). The data originate from a study of T cell responses to AZD1222 COVID-19 vaccine. V lost 0 bases and J 7 bases, leaving 8 bases between the germline ends. Per germline, CDR1 MGHRA and CDR2 YSYEKL. This CDR3 contains 13 residues. Profiling relied on immunoSEQ multiplex PCR, and the TCRdb table lists in-frame clones only, not all of them. The repertoire holds roughly 190,000 clones, approximately 90% seen once, with roughly 3.5% in the top ten. This receptor was taken from an adult who received the AZD1222 COVID-19 vaccine. The specimen was peripheral blood, collected 28 days after the second AZD1222 dose. The chain carries TRBV4-1 and TRBJ2-3; D unresolved. CDR3 bases: TGCGCCAGCAGCCAAGACTCGGAATATACGCAGTATTTT. This codes for CASSQDSEYTQYF.